The clone carrying this TCR beta chain was picked up a small number of times. Its antigen remains unidentified. These data are taken from a study of T cell responses to AZD1222 COVID-19 vaccine. Findings and limits, study-wide: A mostly white British donor set with more females was recruited, and clonal diversity was possibly underestimated.

The data were produced by immunoSEQ multiplex PCR, yet TCRdb's version contains in-frame clones alone and is incomplete. The table has more than 150,000 clones, 87% seen once. There are 13 residues in the CDR3. CDR1 and CDR2 from the germline V gene are SGHDN and FVKESK. Deletions cut 4 bases from V and 4 bases from J, with 10 bases between. The source was peripheral blood, collected 28 days after the second AZD1222 dose. This chain uses TRBV14 with TRBJ1-2; D gene uncertain. This receptor was obtained from an adult who received the AZD1222 COVID-19 vaccine. This CDR3 is CASSPRLTYGYTF. DNA of the CDR3: TGTGCCAGCAGCCCGAGATTAACCTATGGCTACACCTTC.